The 32 T cell receptor beta chains in this list originate from one sample, sequenced in a study of CD8 T cells in Susac syndrome. With random hexamers, about 0.5 to 1 ug RNA was reverse transcribed. TCRdb passed the immunoSEQ multiplex PCR reads through MiXCR, listing each CDR3 protein once. In the table there are tens of thousands of distinct CDR3 sequences, 85% to 95% of which are singletons. Sequencing used CD4+ T cells from PBMCs. The source is a human donor with Susac syndrome.

The CDR3 sequence: CASNPPGSQETQYF. The CDR3 DNA reads as TGTGCCAGCAACCCCCCCGGGTCTCAAGAGACCCAGTACTTC. The chain recombines TRBV28 with TRBJ2-5; no definite D call. Germline lookup yields CDR1 MDHEN and CDR2 SYDVKM. This CDR3 has 14 amino acids. Trimming shortened V by 7 bases and J by 2 bases, and 14 bases separated the two germline ends.

The rearrangement links TRBV29-1 to TRBJ1-2; D is ambiguous. The CDR3 is made up of 8 amino acids. V was trimmed by 3 bases and J by 7 bases, leaving 0 bases between them. The germline CDR1 and CDR2 sequences are SQVTM and ANQGSEA. For the CDR3, the DNA is TGCAGCGTTGATGGCTACACCTTC. The encoded protein is CSVDGYTF.

The V and J genes are TRBV4-1 and TRBJ2-3, with unresolved D. Trimming removed 3 bases from V and 2 bases from J, with 6 bases in between. CDR1 is MGHRA and CDR2 is YSYEKL in the germline V gene. The CDR3 consists of 13 residues. The CDR3, as DNA: TGCGCCAGCAGCCACCCGACCACAGATACGCAGTATTTT. Protein product: CASSHPTTDTQYF.

This chain joins TRBV4-1 and TRBJ2-1; 10 bases match TRBD2. The junction had 10 bases not matched to a gene; V was cut back by 3 bases and J by 8 bases. CDR1 and CDR2 (germline): MGHRA, YSYEKL. The CDR3 loop spans 16 amino acids. CDR3 sequence (DNA): TGCGCCAGCAGCCAGCCTACAGCGGGGGGGAGCTATGAGCAGTTCTTC. This codes for CASSQPTAGGSYEQFF.

The chain carries TRBV5-4 and TRBJ2-7; 7 bases line up with TRBD1. CDR3 length: 13 amino acids. Germline-derived CDR1 and CDR2 are SGHNT and YYREEE (reference sequence). The ends lost 2 bases at V and 5 bases at J; junction bases unmatched: 4. As DNA, the CDR3 is TGTGCCAGCAGCTTCACAGGGGCCCACGAGCAGTACTTC. It encodes CASSFTGAHEQYF.

V and J are TRBV12-3 or TRBV12-4 and TRBJ2-7, with D possibly being TRBD1 (5 bases). V lost 5 bases and J lost 5, with 13 bases in between. The CDR3 length is 13 residues. CDR3 in DNA: TGTGCCAGCAGTCAAGACAGAAGTAACGAGCAGTACTTC. This translates into CASSQDRSNEQYF.

The genes are TRBV5-1 and TRBJ2-2, with D tentatively TRBD2 (6 bases). The CDR3 consists of 15 residues. Between the trimmed V and J ends, which lost 4 bases and 4 bases, there was a span of 14 bases. Germline V gene sequence: CDR1 SGHRS, CDR2 YFSETQ. The CDR3 reads CASSPPRDSTGELFF. DNA of the CDR3: TGCGCCAGCAGCCCGCCCCGGGACTCCACCGGGGAGCTGTTTTTT.

This clonotype was seen just once. This chain uses TRBV24-1 with TRBJ2-2, with D perhaps TRBD2 (5 bases). The germline CDR1 and CDR2 sequences are KGHDR and SFDVKD. V was pared by 4 bases and J by 6 bases, with 11 bases between. The length of the CDR3 is 14 residues. The CDR3: CATSEEEQSGELFF. CDR3 nucleotide sequence: TGTGCCACCAGTGAGGAGGAACAGTCCGGGGAGCTGTTTTTT.

The genes are TRBV6-5 and TRBJ2-5, with a tentative D call TRBD2 (7 bases). CDR1 and CDR2 (germline): MNHEY, SVGAGI. There are 12 residues in the CDR3. The V gene lost 6 bases and the J gene lost 4 bases, with 9 bases spanning the gap. DNA of the CDR3: TGTGCCAGCAGAGGGGGGGGAGAGACCCAGTACTTC. This sequence encodes CASRGGGETQYF.

The rearrangement links TRBV4-1 to TRBJ2-5; TRBD2 aligns across 7 bases. This CDR3 is 16 amino acids long. V gave up 0 bases and J gave up 4 bases; unmatched junction bases: 8. From germline, CDR1 is MGHRA and CDR2 YSYEKL. The CDR3 DNA reads as TGCGCCAGCAGCCAAGATACAGCAGGGAGGGGAGAGACCCAGTACTTC. Translating gives CASSQDTAGRGETQYF.

In this sample, this clonotype turned up once. The chain carries TRBV7-8 and TRBJ2-1; 7 bases are shared with TRBD1. The V and J ends lost 5 bases and 0 bases, in that order; junction bases with no gene match: 4. CDR1 and CDR2 (germline): SGHVS, FQNEAQ. CDR3 length: 15 residues. Here the CDR3 reads CASSEGQSSYNEQFF. The CDR3 region has the DNA TGTGCCAGCAGCGAGGGACAGAGCTCCTACAATGAGCAGTTCTTC.

The V gene is TRBV9, the J gene TRBJ2-1; unclear D gene. Germline CDR1 SGDLS, CDR2 YYNGEE. V was trimmed by 0 bases and J by 0 bases, leaving 7 bases between them. The CDR3 runs 15 residues. CDR3 in DNA: TGTGCCAGCAGCGTAGAACTGAGCTCCTACAATGAGCAGTTCTTC. This sequence encodes CASSVELSSYNEQFF.

CDR3 DNA: TGCGCCAGCAGCTTGGCTTCGAGAGGGTTTGGCTACACCTTC. It is translated as CASSLASRGFGYTF. This sequence joins TRBV5-1 and TRBJ1-2; D gene unclear. Per the germline V gene, CDR1 is SGHRS and CDR2 is YFSETQ. This CDR3 spans 14 amino acids. Trimming removed 0 bases at V and 7 bases at J, with 13 bases between.

The chain has TRBV12-3 or TRBV12-4 and TRBJ1-6, with 8 positions matching TRBD1. The CDR3 has 14 residues. Trimming took 6 bases from V and 10 from J; bases not matched to a gene: 8. For the CDR3, the DNA is TGTGCCAGCAGAAGACAGGGGTCGGAATCACCCCTCCACTTT. It encodes CASRRQGSESPLHF.

This rearrangement joins TRBV6-6 to TRBJ2-4; TRBD2 agrees at 7 bases. Germline CDR1 MNHNY, CDR2 SVGAGI (reference sequence). The CDR3 extends over 14 amino acids. The trim removed 4 bases at V and 8 bases at J, leaving 8 bases unmatched. The CDR3 spells CASSSRSGRDIQYF. The CDR3 coding sequence is TGTGCCAGCAGTTCCCGCTCGGGGAGGGACATTCAGTACTTC.

V usage is TRBV11-3 and J usage is TRBJ2-2; D is undetermined. The length of the CDR3 is 13 residues. Germline V CDR1 and CDR2: SGHNT, YENEEA. Trimming pared 1 base from V and 7 bases from J, leaving 7 bases between. The CDR3 sequence is CASSLGSFGELFF. CDR3 bases: TGTGCCAGCAGCTTAGGATCGTTCGGGGAGCTGTTTTTT.

J is TRBJ1-5 and V is TRBV21-1; whether TRBD1, the table's D call, matches the DNA was not checked. TRBV21-1 is a pseudogene. This CDR3 is built from 17 residues. The CDR3 protein is CASSEGTDQDRNQPQHF. As DNA, the CDR3 is TGTGCCAGCAGCGAGGGGACCGATCAAGACCGTAATCAGCCCCAGCATTTT.

The chain has TRBV11-2 and TRBJ1-5; a possible D gene is TRBD1 (6 bases). Trimming stripped 3 bases from V and 0 bases from J, with 9 bases between. Germline V gives CDR1 SGHAT, CDR2 FQNNGV. The CDR3 has 15 amino acids. In DNA form, the CDR3 reads TGTGCCAGCAGCTTGGGGGACATTAGCAATCAGCCCCAGCATTTT. It yields the protein CASSLGDISNQPQHF.

The V gene is TRBV20-1, the J gene TRBJ2-3; the D gene is possibly TRBD2 (7 bases). Deletions cut 3 bases from V and 3 bases from J, with 13 bases between. Per germline, CDR1 DFQATT and CDR2 SNEGSKA (reference sequence). This CDR3 comprises 14 residues. As DNA, the CDR3 is TGCAGTGCTAGTCGGGGGGCTCTAACAGATACGCAGTATTTT. Protein sequence: CSASRGALTDTQYF.

This chain connects TRBV20-1 to TRBJ2-2, with D possibly being TRBD2 (5 bases). Germline CDR1 and CDR2: DFQATT and SNEGSKA (reference sequence). V was trimmed by 3 bases and J by 7 bases, leaving 18 bases between them. There are 15 residues in the CDR3. DNA for the CDR3: TGCAGTGCTAGGGTAGGGATACTGAGCGGCGGGGAGCTGTTTTTT. Translated: CSARVGILSGGELFF.

This chain joins TRBV5-1 and TRBJ2-1; D possibly uses TRBD1 or TRBD2 (6 bases each). With 0 bases removed from V and 0 bases from J, the gap between germline ends came to 10 bases. Looked up from germline, CDR1 is SGHRS and CDR2 is YFSETQ. The CDR3 spans 16 residues. CDR3 region: CASSLVGGSSYNEQFF. CDR3 DNA: TGCGCCAGCAGCTTGGTAGGGGGGAGCTCCTACAATGAGCAGTTCTTC.

V usage is TRBV7-2 and J usage is TRBJ1-5; 8 bases match TRBD1. The CDR3 is 14 residues long. CDR1 and CDR2 (germline): SGHTA, FQGNSA. The V and J ends lost 4 bases and 5 bases, in that order; junction bases with no gene match: 4. CDR3 loop: CASSSGGGDQPQHF. The CDR3 DNA is TGTGCCAGCAGCTCAGGGGGCGGTGATCAGCCCCAGCATTTT.

This chain uses TRBV20-1 with TRBJ2-7; tentatively, D is TRBD1 (6 bases). This CDR3 contains 11 residues. The germline CDR1 and CDR2 sequences are DFQATT and SNEGSKA (reference sequence). The V gene lost 8 bases and the J gene lost 7 bases, with 15 bases spanning the gap. For the CDR3, the DNA is TGCAGTAGCACAGGGAAGGGGGAGCAGTACTTC. Its protein product is CSSTGKGEQYF.

The rearrangement joins TRBV29-1 to TRBJ1-3; D unresolved. The V gene's germline CDR1 is SQVTM and CDR2 ANQGSEA. V was trimmed by 3 bases and J by 1 base, leaving 10 bases between them. This CDR3 has 14 amino acids. Here the CDR3 DNA reads TGCAGCGTTGACGGGGAGCTTTCTGGAAACACCATATATTTT. Translated, it gives CSVDGELSGNTIYF. Full variable domain (outside the CDR3, taken from reference TRBV29-1 and TRBJ1-3): SAVISQKPSRDICQRGTSLTIQCQVDSQVTMMFWYRQQPGQSLTLIATANQGSEATYESGFVIDKFPISRPNLTFSTLTVSNMSPEDSSIYLCSVDGELSGNTIYFGEGSWLTVV.

V usage is TRBV5-1 and J usage is TRBJ2-2; TRBD1 matches 7 bases. The CDR3 is 15 amino acids. V was clipped by 3 bases and J by 2 bases; unmatched bases: 4. Germline CDR1 is SGHRS and CDR2 is YFSETQ. The CDR3 sequence: CASSSGQRNTGELFF. The CDR3 DNA reads TGCGCCAGCAGCTCGGGACAGAGAAACACCGGGGAGCTGTTTTTT.

The genes are TRBV20-1 and TRBJ2-1; the D is unclear. The CDR3 extends over 11 amino acids. Trimming removed 5 bases from V and 9 bases from J, with 11 bases in between. Germline-derived CDR1 and CDR2 are DFQATT and SNEGSKA (reference sequence). This chain's CDR3 is CSAGPSAEQFF. The CDR3, as DNA: TGCAGTGCTGGCCCGAGTGCTGAGCAGTTCTTC.

The rearrangement links TRBV11-3 to TRBJ1-6; D is perhaps TRBD1 (5 bases). The CDR3 is made up of 13 amino acids. Germline lookup yields CDR1 SGHNT and CDR2 YENEEA. Trimming took off 5 bases at V and 14 bases at J, with 16 bases between the two ends. CDR3 sequence reads: CASSIGPGRALHF. The CDR3 DNA reads as TGTGCCAGCAGCATCGGACCGGGACGGGCCCTCCACTTT.

The gene calls are TRBV20-1 and TRBJ2-3; D possibly corresponds to TRBD1 (6 bases). Trimming removed 5 bases from V and 5 bases from J, with 14 bases in between. Germline CDR1 is DFQATT and CDR2 is SNEGSKA (reference sequence). The CDR3 extends over 13 amino acids. DNA of the CDR3: TGCAGTGCTGCGGTACAGGGCCTAGATACGCAGTATTTT. Protein product: CSAAVQGLDTQYF.

The chain links TRBV7-6 to TRBJ2-1; weak D call: TRBD1 (6 bases). V dropped 5 bases and J dropped 0 bases, with 17 bases sitting between them. Germline assignment: CDR1 SGHVS and CDR2 FNYEAQ. The CDR3 loop spans 17 amino acids. CDR3 loop: CASSTISGASSYNEQFF. In DNA, the CDR3 is TGTGCCAGCAGCACGATCTCAGGGGCGAGCTCCTACAATGAGCAGTTCTTC.

This chain uses TRBV9 with TRBJ1-6; 8 nucleotides agree with TRBD1. Trimming at V came to 4 bases and at J to 6 bases, leaving 12 bases not matched to a gene. Germline values: CDR1 SGDLS, CDR2 YYNGEE. CDR3 size: 17 residues. In DNA, the CDR3 is TGTGCCAGCAGCCGAGGTGACCAGGGGGCGCTTAATTCACCCCTCCACTTT. Translation gives CASSRGDQGALNSPLHF.

J is TRBJ2-5 and V is TRBV9; maybe TRBD2 (6 bases). The CDR3 consists of 18 residues. Germline assignment: CDR1 SGDLS and CDR2 YYNGEE. Trimming removed 0 bases from V and 0 bases from J, with 18 bases in between. The CDR3 DNA reads as TGTGCCAGCAGCGTAGGTGAAGGGGAGCGGGTTTACCAAGAGACCCAGTACTTC. This sequence encodes CASSVGEGERVYQETQYF.

The chain couples TRBV5-6 to TRBJ2-5; 7 bases map to TRBD2. The CDR3 runs 12 residues. Germline V gene sequence: CDR1 SGHDT, CDR2 YYEEEE. V trimming: 4 bases; J trimming: 7 bases; junction bases outside the gene matches: 4. CDR3 in amino acids: CASSPGGSTQYF. CDR3 bases: TGTGCCAGCAGCCCGGGGGGATCGACCCAGTACTTC.